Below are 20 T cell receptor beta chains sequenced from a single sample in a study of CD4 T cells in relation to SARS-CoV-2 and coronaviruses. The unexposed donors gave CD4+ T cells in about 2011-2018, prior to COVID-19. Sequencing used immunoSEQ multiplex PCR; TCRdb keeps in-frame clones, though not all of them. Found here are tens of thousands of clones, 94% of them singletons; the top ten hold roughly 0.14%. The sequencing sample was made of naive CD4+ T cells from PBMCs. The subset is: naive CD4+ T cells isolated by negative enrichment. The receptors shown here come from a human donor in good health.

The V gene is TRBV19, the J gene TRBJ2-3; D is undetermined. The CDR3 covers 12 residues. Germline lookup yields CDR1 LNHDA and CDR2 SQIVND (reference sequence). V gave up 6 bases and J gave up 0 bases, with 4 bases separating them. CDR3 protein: CASSPSTDTQYF. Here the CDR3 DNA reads TGTGCCAGTAGCCCTAGCACAGATACGCAGTATTTT.

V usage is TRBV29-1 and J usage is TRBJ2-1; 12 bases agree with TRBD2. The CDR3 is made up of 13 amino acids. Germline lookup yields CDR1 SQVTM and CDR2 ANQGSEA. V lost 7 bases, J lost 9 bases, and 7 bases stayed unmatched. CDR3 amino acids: CSARLAGATEQFF. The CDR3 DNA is TGCAGCGCTCGACTAGCGGGAGCCACTGAGCAGTTCTTC.

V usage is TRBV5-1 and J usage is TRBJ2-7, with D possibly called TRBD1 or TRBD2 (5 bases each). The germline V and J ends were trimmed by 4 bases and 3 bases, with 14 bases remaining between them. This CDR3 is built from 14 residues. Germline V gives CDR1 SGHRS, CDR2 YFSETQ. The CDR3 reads CASSPRDVNYEQYF. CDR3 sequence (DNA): TGCGCCAGCAGCCCGAGGGACGTTAACTACGAGCAGTACTTC.

CDR3 residues: CASSGNRGFTDTQYF. Here the CDR3 DNA reads TGTGCCAGCAGTGGAAATCGAGGATTTACAGATACGCAGTATTTT. J is TRBJ2-3 and V is TRBV28; unclear D gene. V was trimmed by 5 bases and J by 3 bases, leaving 15 bases between them. This CDR3 spans 15 amino acids. Germline CDR1 reads MDHEN; CDR2 reads SYDVKM.

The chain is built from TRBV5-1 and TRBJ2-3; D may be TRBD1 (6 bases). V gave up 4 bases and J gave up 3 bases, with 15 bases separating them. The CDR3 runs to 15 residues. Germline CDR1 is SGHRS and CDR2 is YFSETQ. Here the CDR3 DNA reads TGCGCCAGCAGCCCAACCCTAGGACAGACAGATACGCAGTATTTT. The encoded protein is CASSPTLGQTDTQYF.

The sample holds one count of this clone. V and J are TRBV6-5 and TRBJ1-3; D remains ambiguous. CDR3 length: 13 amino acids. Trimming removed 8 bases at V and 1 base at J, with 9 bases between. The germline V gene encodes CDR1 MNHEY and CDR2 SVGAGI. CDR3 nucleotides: TGTGCCAGCCGCCGGATGTCTGGAAACACCATATATTTT. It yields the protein CASRRMSGNTIYF.

CDR3 sequence (DNA): TGTGCCAGCAGCCAAGATATTAGTCGAGGAGATACGCAGTATTTT. Translated, it gives CASSQDISRGDTQYF. The J gene is TRBJ2-3, the V gene TRBV3-1 (or the pseudogene TRBV3-2), with no clear D. Germline CDR1 reads LGHDT; CDR2 reads YNNKEL (reference sequence). V lost 0 bases to trimming and J lost 5 bases, with 12 bases between them. This CDR3 is 15 amino acids long.

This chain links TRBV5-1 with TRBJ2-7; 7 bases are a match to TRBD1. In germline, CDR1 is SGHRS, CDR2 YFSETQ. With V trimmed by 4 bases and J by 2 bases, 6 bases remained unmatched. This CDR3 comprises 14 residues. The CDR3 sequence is CASSIGTEAYEQYF. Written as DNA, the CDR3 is TGCGCCAGCAGCATCGGGACAGAAGCCTACGAGCAGTACTTC.

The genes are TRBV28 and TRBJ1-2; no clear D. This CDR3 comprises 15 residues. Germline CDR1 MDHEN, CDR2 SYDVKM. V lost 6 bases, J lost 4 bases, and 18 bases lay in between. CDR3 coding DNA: TGTGCCAGCAGCCTACCGCGTATGGGATCCTATGGCTACACCTTC. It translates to CASSLPRMGSYGYTF.

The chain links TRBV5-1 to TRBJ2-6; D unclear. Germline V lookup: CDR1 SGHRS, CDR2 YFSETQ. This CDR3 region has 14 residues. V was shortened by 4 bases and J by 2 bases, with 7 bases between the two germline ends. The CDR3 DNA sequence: TGCGCCAGCAGCCCATTTACTGGGGCCAACGTCCTGACTTTC. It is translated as CASSPFTGANVLTF.

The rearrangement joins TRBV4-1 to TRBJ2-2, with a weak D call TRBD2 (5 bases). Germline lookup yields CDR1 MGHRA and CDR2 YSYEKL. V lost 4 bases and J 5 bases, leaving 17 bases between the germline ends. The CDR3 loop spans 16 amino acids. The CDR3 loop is CASSPRGRLLTGELFF. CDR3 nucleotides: TGCGCCAGCAGCCCCCGAGGGAGACTACTGACCGGGGAGCTGTTTTTT.

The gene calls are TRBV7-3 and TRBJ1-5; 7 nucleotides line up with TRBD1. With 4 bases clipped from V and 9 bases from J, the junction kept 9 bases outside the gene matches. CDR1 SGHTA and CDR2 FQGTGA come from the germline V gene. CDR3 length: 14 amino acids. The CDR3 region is CASSSTGTATPQHF. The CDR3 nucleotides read TGTGCCAGCAGCTCCACCGGGACAGCAACGCCCCAGCATTTT.

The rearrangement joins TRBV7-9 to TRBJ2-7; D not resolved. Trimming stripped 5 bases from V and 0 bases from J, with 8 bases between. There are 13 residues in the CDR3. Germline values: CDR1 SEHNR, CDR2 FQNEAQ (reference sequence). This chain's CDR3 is CASSRDSSYEQYF. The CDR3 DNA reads TGTGCCAGCAGCAGGGATAGCTCCTACGAGCAGTACTTC.

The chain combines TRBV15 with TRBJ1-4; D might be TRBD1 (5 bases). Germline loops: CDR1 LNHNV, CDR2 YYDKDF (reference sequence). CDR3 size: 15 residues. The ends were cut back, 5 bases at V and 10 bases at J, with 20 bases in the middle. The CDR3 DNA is TGTGCCACCAGCGGACAACAGGCCCTGAGTGGAAAACTGTTTTTT. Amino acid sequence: CATSGQQALSGKLFF.

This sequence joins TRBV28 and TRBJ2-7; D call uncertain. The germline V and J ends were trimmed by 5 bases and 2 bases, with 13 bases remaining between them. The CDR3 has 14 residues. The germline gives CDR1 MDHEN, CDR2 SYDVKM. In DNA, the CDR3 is TGTGCCAGCAGTCTCGCAGGAATGACCTACGAGCAGTACTTC. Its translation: CASSLAGMTYEQYF.

Here the CDR3 DNA reads TGTGCCAATAAGAAGATGGCAGGCGGGTCAGCTAATGAAAAACTGTTTTTT. Its translation is CANKKMAGGSANEKLFF. The J gene is TRBJ1-4, the V gene TRBV5-8; D uncertain. The CDR3 extends over 17 amino acids. The ends were cut back, 9 bases at V and 3 bases at J, with 24 bases in the middle. Germline CDR1 and CDR2: SGHTS and YDEGEE.

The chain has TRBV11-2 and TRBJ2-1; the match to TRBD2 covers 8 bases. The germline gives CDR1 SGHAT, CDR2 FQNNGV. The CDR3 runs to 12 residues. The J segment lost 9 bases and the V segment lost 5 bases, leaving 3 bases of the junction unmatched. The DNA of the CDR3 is TGTGCCAGCAGCCCAGCGGGAGCTGAGCAGTTCTTC. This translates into CASSPAGAEQFF.

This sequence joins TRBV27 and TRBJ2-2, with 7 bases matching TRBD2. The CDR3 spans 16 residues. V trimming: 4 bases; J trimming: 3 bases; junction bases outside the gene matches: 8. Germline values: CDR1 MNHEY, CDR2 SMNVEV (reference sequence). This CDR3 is CASSSQGLVHTGELFF. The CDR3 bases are TGTGCCAGCAGTTCACAAGGACTAGTCCACACCGGGGAGCTGTTTTTT.

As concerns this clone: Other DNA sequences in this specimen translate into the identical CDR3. Here the CDR3 DNA reads TGTGCCAGCAGCTCCTACAATGAGCAGTTCTTC. Amino acid sequence: CASSSYNEQFF. The chain joins TRBV28 to TRBJ2-1; D is undetermined. CDR1 and CDR2 from the germline V gene are MDHEN and SYDVKM. This CDR3 spans 11 amino acids. V gave up 6 bases and J gave up 0 bases, with 0 bases separating them.

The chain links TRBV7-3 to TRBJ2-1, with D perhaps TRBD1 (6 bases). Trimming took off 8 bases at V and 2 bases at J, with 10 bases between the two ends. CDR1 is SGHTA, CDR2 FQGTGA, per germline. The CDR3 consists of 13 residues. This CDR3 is CASSQGTYNEQFF. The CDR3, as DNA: TGTGCCAGCTCCCAGGGGACCTACAATGAGCAGTTCTTC.